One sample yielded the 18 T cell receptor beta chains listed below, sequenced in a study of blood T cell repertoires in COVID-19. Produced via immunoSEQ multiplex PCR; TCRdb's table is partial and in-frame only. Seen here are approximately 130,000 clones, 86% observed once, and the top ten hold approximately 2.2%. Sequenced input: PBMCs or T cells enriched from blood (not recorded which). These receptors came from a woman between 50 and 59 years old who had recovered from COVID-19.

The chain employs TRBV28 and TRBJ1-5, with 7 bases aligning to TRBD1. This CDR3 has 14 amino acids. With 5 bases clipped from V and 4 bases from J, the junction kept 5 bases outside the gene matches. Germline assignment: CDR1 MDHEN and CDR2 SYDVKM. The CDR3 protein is CASSEGQFNQPQHF. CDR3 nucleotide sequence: TGTGCCAGCAGTGAGGGACAGTTTAATCAGCCCCAGCATTTT.

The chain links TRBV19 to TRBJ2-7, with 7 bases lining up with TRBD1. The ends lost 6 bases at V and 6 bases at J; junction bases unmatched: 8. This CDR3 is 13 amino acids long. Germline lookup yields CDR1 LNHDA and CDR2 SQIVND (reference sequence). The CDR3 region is CASSQTGASEQYF. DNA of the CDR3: TGTGCCAGTAGCCAAACAGGGGCTTCCGAGCAGTACTTC.

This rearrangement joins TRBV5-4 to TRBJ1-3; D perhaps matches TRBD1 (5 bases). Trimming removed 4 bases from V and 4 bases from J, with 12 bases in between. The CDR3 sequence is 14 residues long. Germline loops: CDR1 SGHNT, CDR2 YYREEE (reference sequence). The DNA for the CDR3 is TGTGCCAGCAGCGATGAGACAGACGGAAACACCATATATTTT. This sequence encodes CASSDETDGNTIYF.

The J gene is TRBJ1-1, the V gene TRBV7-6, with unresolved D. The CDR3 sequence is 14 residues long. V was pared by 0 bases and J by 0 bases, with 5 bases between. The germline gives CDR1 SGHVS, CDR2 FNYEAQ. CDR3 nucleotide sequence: TGTGCCAGCAGCTTAGCACAAATGAACACTGAAGCTTTCTTT. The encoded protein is CASSLAQMNTEAFF.

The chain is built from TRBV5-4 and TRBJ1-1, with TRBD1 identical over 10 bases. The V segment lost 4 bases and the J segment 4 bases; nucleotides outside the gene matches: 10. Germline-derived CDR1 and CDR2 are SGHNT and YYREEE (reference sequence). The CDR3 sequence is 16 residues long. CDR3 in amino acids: CASSPDRGRLSTEAFF. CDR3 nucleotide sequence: TGTGCCAGCAGCCCCGACAGGGGGCGGTTGAGCACTGAAGCTTTCTTT.

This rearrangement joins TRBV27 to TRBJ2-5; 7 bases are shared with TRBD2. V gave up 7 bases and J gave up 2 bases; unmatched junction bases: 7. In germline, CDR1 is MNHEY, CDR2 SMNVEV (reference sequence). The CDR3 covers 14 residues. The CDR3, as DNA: TGTGCCAGCAAACCTGGGACTACGCAAGAGACCCAGTACTTC. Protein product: CASKPGTTQETQYF.

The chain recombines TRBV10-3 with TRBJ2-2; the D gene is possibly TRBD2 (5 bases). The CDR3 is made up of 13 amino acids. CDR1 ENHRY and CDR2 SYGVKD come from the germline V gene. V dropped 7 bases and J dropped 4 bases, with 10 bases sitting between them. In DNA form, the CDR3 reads TGTGCCATCACACGGGGTACCACCGGGGAGCTGTTTTTT. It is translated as CAITRGTTGELFF.

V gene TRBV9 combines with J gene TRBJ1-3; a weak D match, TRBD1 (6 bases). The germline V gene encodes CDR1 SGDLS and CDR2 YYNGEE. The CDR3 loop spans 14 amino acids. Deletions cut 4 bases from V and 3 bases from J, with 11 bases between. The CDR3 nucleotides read TGTGCCAGCAGCCCACAGGGTTTTGGAAACACCATATATTTT. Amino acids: CASSPQGFGNTIYF. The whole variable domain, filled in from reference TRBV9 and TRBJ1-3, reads DSGVTQTPKHLITATGQRVTLRCSPRSGDLSVYWYQQSLDQGLQFLIQYYNGEERAKGNILERFSAQQFPDLHSELNLSSLELGDSALYFCASSPQGFGNTIYFGEGSWLTVV.

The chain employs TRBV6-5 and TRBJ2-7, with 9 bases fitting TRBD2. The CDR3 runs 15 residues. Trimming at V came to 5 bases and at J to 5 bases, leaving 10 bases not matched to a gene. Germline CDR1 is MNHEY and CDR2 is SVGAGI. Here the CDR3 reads CASSTAGGKRDEQYF. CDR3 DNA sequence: TGTGCCAGCAGTACCGCGGGAGGGAAGAGAGACGAGCAGTACTTC.

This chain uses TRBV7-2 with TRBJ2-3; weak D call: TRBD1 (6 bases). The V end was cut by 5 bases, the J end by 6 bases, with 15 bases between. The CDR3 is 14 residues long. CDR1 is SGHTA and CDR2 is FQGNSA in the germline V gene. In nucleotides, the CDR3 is TGTGCCAGCAGCCAGATGGGGGCCCCTGATACGCAGTATTTT. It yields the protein CASSQMGAPDTQYF.

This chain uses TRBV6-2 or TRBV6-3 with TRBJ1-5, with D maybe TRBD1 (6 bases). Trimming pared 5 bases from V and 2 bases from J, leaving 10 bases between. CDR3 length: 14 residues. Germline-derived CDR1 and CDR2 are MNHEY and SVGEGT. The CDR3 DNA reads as TGTGCCAGCAGTCTGACAGGTGGCAATCAGCCCCAGCATTTT. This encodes CASSLTGGNQPQHF.

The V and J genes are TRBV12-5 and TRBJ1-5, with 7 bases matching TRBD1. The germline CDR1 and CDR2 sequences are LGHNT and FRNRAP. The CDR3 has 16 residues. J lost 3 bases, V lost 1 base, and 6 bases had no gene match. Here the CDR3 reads CASGLGGTEDNQPQHF. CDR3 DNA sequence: TGTGCTAGTGGTTTGGGTGGGACAGAGGACAATCAGCCCCAGCATTTT.

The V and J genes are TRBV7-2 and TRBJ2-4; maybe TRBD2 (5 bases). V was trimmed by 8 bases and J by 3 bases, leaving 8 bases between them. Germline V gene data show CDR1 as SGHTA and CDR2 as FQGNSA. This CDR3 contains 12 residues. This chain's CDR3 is CASSRDKNIQYF. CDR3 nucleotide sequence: TGTGCCAGCTCTCGGGACAAAAACATTCAGTACTTC. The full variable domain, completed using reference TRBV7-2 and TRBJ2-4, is GAGVSQSPSNKVTEKGKDVELRCDPISGHTALYWYRQSLGQGLEFLIYFQGNSAPDKSGLPSDRFSAERTGGSVSTLTIQRTQQEDSAVYLCASSRDKNIQYFGAGTRLSVL.

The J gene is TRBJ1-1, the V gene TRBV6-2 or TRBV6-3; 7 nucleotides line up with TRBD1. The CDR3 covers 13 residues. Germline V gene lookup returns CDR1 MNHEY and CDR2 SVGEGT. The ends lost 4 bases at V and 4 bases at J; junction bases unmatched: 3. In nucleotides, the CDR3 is TGTGCCAGCAGTTTAGGGACAGCCACTGAAGCTTTCTTT. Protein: CASSLGTATEAFF.

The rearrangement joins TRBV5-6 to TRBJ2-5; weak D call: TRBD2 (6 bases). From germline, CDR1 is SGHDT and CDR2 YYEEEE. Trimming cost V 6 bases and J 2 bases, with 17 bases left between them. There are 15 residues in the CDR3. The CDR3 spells CASNHAGSGQETQYF. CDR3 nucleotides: TGTGCCAGCAACCATGCAGGTAGCGGTCAAGAGACCCAGTACTTC.

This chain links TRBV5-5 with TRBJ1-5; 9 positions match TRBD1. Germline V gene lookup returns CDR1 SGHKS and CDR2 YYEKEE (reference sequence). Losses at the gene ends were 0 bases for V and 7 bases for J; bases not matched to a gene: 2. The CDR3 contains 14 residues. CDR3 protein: CASSLATGGQPQHF. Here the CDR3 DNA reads TGTGCCAGCAGCTTGGCGACAGGGGGACAGCCCCAGCATTTT.

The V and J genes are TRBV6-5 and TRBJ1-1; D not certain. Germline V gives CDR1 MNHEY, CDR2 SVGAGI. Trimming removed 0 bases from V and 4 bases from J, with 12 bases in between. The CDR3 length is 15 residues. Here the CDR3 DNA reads TGTGCCAGCAGTTACTCGGGCCAGTTACGCACTGAAGCTTTCTTT. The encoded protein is CASSYSGQLRTEAFF.

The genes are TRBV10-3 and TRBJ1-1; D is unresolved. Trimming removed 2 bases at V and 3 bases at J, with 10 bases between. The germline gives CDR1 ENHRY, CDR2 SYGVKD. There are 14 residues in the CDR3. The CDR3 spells CAISERVKDTEAFF. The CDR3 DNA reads TGTGCCATCAGTGAGCGGGTAAAAGACACTGAAGCTTTCTTT.